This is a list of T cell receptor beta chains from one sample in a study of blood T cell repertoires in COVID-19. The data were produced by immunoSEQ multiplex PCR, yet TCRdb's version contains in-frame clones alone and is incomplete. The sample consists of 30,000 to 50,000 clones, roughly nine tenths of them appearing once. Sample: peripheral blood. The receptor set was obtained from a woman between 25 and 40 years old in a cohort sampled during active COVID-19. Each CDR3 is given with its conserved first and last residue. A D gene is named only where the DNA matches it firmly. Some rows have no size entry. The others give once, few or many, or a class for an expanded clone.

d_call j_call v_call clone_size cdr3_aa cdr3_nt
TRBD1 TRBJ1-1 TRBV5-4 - CASSSPSGQGALGAFF TGTGCCAGCAGCTCGCCCTCGGGACAGGGGGCGTTGGGAGCTTTCTTT
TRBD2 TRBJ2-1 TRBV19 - CASSIPGLAIREQFF TGTGCCAGTAGTATACCGGGACTAGCGATCAGAGAGCAGTTCTTC
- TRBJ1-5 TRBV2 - CASRTRQAGQPQHF TGTGCCAGCAGGACGAGACAGGCGGGCCAGCCCCAGCATTTT
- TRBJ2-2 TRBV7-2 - CASSLGGKNTGELFF TGTGCCAGCAGCTTAGGGGGCAAGAACACCGGGGAGCTGTTTTTT
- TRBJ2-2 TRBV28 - CASSLLSTKKLFF TGTGCCAGCAGTTTACTCTCGACAAAGAAGCTGTTTTTT
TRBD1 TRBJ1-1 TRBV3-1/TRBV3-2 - CASSQNTGAHTEAFF TGTGCCAGCAGCCAAAACACAGGGGCTCACACTGAAGCTTTCTTT
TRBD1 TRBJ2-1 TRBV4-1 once CASSRTGNNEQFF TGCGCCAGCAGCCGGACAGGGAACAATGAGCAGTTCTTC
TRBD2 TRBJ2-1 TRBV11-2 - CASSLVAGHYNEQFF TGTGCCAGCAGCTTAGTAGCGGGACACTACAATGAGCAGTTCTTC
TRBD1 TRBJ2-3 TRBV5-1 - CASSRDRGYTDTQYF TGCGCCAGCAGCCGTGACAGGGGTTACACAGATACGCAGTATTTT
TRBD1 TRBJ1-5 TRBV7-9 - CASSLAGQGGNQPQHF TGTGCCAGCAGCTTAGCGGGACAGGGAGGCAATCAGCCCCAGCATTTT
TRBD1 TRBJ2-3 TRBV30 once CAWSPRGQKSTDTQYF TGTGCCTGGAGTCCCAGGGGACAGAAGAGCACAGATACGCAGTATTTT
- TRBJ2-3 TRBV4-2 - CASSQDLYDRFSPTDTQYF TGTGCCAGCAGCCAAGATCTCTACGACAGGTTTTCCCCCACAGATACGCAGTATTTT
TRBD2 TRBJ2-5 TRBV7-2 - CASSLGGPRGGETQYF TGTGCCAGCAGCTTAGGGGGGCCCCGGGGGGGAGAGACCCAGTACTTC
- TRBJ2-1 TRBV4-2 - CASSQDAYGGDEQFF TGTGCCAGCAGCCAAGATGCGTATGGAGGGGATGAGCAGTTCTTC
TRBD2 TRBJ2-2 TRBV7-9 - CASSLIFPAGDRWAGELFF TGTGCCAGCAGCTTAATCTTTCCAGCGGGAGATCGATGGGCCGGGGAGCTGTTTTTT
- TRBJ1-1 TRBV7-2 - CASSTGGGINTEAFF TGTGCCAGCAGCACTGGGGGGGGCATAAACACTGAAGCTTTCTTT
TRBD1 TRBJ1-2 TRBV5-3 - CARSFRGANYGYTF TGTGCCAGAAGCTTCAGGGGGGCAAACTATGGCTACACCTTC
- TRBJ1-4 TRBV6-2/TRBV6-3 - CASSSPREVASEKLFF TGTGCCAGCAGTTCCCCCCGGGAGGTTGCGTCGGAAAAACTGTTTTTT
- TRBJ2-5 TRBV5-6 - CASSFTQGHETQYF TGTGCCAGCAGCTTCACCCAGGGACATGAGACCCAGTACTTC
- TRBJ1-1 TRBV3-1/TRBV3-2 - CASSQRNAEAFF TGTGCCAGCAGCCAGAGGAATGCTGAAGCTTTCTTT
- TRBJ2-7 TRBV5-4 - CASSLVGRGTYEQYF TGTGCCAGCAGCTTGGTAGGACGAGGGACCTACGAGCAGTACTTC
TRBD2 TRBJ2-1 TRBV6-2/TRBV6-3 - CASSTFAWGGPNEQFF TGTGCCAGCAGTACATTCGCATGGGGAGGGCCGAATGAGCAGTTCTTC
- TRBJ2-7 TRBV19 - CASSIERGTGEQYF TGTGCCAGTAGTATAGAACGCGGGACGGGCGAGCAGTACTTC
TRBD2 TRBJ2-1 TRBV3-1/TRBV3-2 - CASSQGTSGWTGSYNEQFF TGTGCCAGCAGCCAAGGTACTAGCGGGTGGACCGGCTCCTACAATGAGCAGTTCTTC
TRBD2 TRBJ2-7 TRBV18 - CASSPGGLAGAYEQYF TGTGCCAGCTCACCTGGGGGACTAGCGGGGGCCTACGAGCAGTACTTC
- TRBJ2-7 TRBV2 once CASSVPRAYEQYF TGTGCCAGCAGTGTCCCCCGGGCCTACGAGCAGTACTTC
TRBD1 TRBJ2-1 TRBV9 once CASSVAAGQGYNEQFF TGTGCCAGCAGCGTAGCTGCGGGACAGGGCTACAATGAGCAGTTCTTC
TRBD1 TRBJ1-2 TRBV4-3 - CASSGRPGQGKYGYTF TGCGCCAGCAGCGGGCGACCTGGACAGGGGAAATATGGCTACACCTTC
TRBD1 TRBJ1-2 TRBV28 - CASERTGGDYGYTF TGTGCCAGCGAGAGGACAGGGGGGGACTATGGCTACACCTTC
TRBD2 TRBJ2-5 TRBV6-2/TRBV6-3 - CASSSGTETQYF TGTGCCAGCAGTAGCGGGACGGAGACCCAGTACTTC
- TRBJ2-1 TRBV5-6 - CASSRGWNEQFF TGTGCCAGCAGTCGCGGTTGGAATGAGCAGTTCTTC
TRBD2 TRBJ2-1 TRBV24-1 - CATSNGLAGGRNEQFF TGTGCCACCAGCAATGGACTAGCGGGAGGCCGCAATGAGCAGTTCTTC
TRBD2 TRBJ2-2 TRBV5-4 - CASSLVGPGGPTGELFF TGTGCCAGCAGCTTGGTCGGGCCGGGAGGGCCCACCGGGGAGCTGTTTTTT
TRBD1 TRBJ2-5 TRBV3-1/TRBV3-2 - CASSLSGQGLRETQYF TGTGCCAGCAGCCTATCTGGACAGGGGCTTCGAGAGACCCAGTACTTC
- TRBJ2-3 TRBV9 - CASSGRDSPDTQYF TGTGCCAGCAGCGGCCGGGACTCCCCGGATACGCAGTATTTT
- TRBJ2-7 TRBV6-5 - CASSYSNPWREQYF TGTGCCAGCAGTTACTCGAACCCCTGGAGGGAGCAGTACTTC
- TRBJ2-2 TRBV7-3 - CASSLMVGGTGELFF TGTGCCAGCAGCTTAATGGTGGGAGGCACCGGGGAGCTGTTTTTT
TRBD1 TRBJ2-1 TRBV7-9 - CASSIQGARRGFREQFF TGTGCCAGCAGCATACAGGGGGCGCGAAGGGGCTTCCGCGAGCAGTTCTTC
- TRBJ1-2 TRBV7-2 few CASSSPPWGGGYTF TGTGCCAGCAGTTCCCCGCCCTGGGGAGGCGGCTACACCTTC
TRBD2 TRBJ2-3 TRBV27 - CASSLLAGHTDTQYF TGTGCCAGCAGTTTACTAGCGGGGCACACAGATACGCAGTATTTT
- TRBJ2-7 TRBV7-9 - CASSPAGAGSYEQYF TGTGCCAGCAGCCCCGCGGGGGCCGGTTCCTACGAGCAGTACTTC
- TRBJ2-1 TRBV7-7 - CASSLVRGEAEQFF TGTGCTAGCAGCTTAGTACGAGGGGAGGCTGAGCAGTTCTTC
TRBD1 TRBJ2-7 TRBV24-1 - CATSALGTGRQYF TGTGCCACCAGTGCCCTAGGGACAGGGCGGCAGTACTTC
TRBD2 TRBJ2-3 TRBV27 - CASSLIPSGSPDTQYF TGTGCCAGCAGTTTAATTCCTAGCGGGAGCCCAGATACGCAGTATTTT
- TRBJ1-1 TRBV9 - CASSAGTLNTEAFF TGTGCCAGCAGCGCGGGGACACTGAACACTGAAGCTTTCTTT
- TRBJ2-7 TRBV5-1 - CASSLYLGDYEQYF TGCGCCAGCAGCTTGTACTTGGGAGACTACGAGCAGTACTTC
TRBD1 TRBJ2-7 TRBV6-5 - CASSLRQGTYEQYF TGTGCCAGCAGTCTAAGACAGGGAACCTACGAGCAGTACTTC
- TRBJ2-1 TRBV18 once CASSPPSYNEQFF TGTGCCAGCTCACCCCCATCCTACAATGAGCAGTTCTTC
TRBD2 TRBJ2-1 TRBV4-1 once CASSQEGLAGGPGYNEQFF TGCGCCAGCAGCCAAGAGGGACTAGCGGGAGGGCCGGGCTACAATGAGCAGTTCTTC
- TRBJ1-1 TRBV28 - CASSFFRATMNTEAFF TGTGCCAGCAGTTTTTTTCGGGCGACTATGAACACTGAAGCTTTCTTT
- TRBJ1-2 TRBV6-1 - CASSEGATGYGYTF TGTGCCAGCAGTGAAGGCGCGACAGGCTATGGCTACACCTTC
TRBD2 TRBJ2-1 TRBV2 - CASSSGTSGYNEQFF TGTGCCAGCAGTTCCGGGACTAGCGGCTACAATGAGCAGTTCTTC
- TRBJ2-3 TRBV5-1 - CASSFPGNTDTQYF TGCGCCAGCAGCTTCCCGGGTAACACAGATACGCAGTATTTT